The 17 T cell receptor beta chains below come from one sample, sequenced in a study of cytomegalovirus exposure and HLA in healthy donors. The PCR had 60 Vbeta and 13 Jbeta primers. The data were produced by immunoSEQ multiplex PCR, yet TCRdb's version contains in-frame clones alone and is incomplete. The repertoire holds tens of thousands of clones, 75% to 80% seen once, with 2.5% to 3% in the top ten. Material: PBMCs. The receptors here all came from a woman between 35 and 50 years old in good health and CMV-seropositive.

The chain has TRBV4-2 and TRBJ2-3; D possibly corresponds to TRBD1 (5 bases). V was clipped by 1 base and J by 0 bases, with 14 bases between them. CDR3 length: 17 amino acids. CDR1 and CDR2 from the germline V gene are LGHNA and YNFKEQ. CDR3: CASSQGPTGTSTDTQYF. The CDR3 DNA is TGTGCCAGCAGCCAAGGCCCTACAGGAACTAGCACAGATACGCAGTATTTT.

The rearrangement links TRBV6-1 to TRBJ1-2, with unresolved D. Trimming took off 2 bases at V and 9 bases at J, with 16 bases between the two ends. Germline CDR1 MNHNS, CDR2 SASEGT. The CDR3 has 14 amino acids. CDR3 DNA sequence: TGTGCCAGCAGTGAATTGACTCTGCCTCCCAGCTACACCTTC. Protein: CASSELTLPPSYTF.

The gene calls are TRBV7-6 and TRBJ2-2; D uncertain. Germline CDR1 and CDR2: SGHVS and FNYEAQ. Trimming took off 5 bases at V and 5 bases at J, with 9 bases between the two ends. The CDR3 loop spans 13 amino acids. CDR3 sequence reads: CASSPERTGELFF. CDR3 coding DNA: TGTGCCAGCAGCCCCGAGAGGACCGGGGAGCTGTTTTTT. The entire variable domain, with the rest obtained from reference TRBV7-6 and TRBJ2-2, is as follows: GAGVSQSPRYKVTKRGQDVALRCDPISGHVSLYWYRQALGQGPEFLTYFNYEAQQDKSGLPNDRFSAERPEGSISTLTIQRTEQRDSAMYRCASSPERTGELFFGEGSRLTVL.

J is TRBJ2-3 and V is TRBV15, with D perhaps matching TRBD2 (6 bases). CDR1 is LNHNV and CDR2 is YYDKDF in the germline V gene (reference sequence). V lost 0 bases and J 5 bases, leaving 12 bases between the germline ends. This CDR3 is 15 amino acids long. CDR3 region: CATSRDRGSGDTQYF. The CDR3 DNA is TGTGCCACCAGCAGAGATCGGGGGTCGGGAGATACGCAGTATTTT. Together with reference TRBV15 and TRBJ2-3, the CDR3 gives the full variable domain: DAMVIQNPRYQVTQFGKPVTLSCSQTLNHNVMYWYQQKSSQAPKLLFHYYDKDFNNEADTPDNFQSRRPNTSFCFLDIRSPGLGDTAMYLCATSRDRGSGDTQYFGPGTRLTVL.

The chain has TRBV15 and TRBJ2-5; TRBD2 agrees at 8 bases. The V gene end was trimmed by 4 bases and the J gene end by 5 bases; junction bases not matched to a gene: 6. CDR1 LNHNV and CDR2 YYDKDF come from the germline V gene (reference sequence). The CDR3 runs to 14 residues. The CDR3 nucleotides are TGTGCCACCAGCACCATGCGGGGGGAGGAGACCCAGTACTTC. Protein: CATSTMRGEETQYF.

The chain carries TRBV5-1 and TRBJ1-6, with D possibly matching TRBD1 (5 bases). The CDR3 runs 15 residues. CDR1 and CDR2 (germline): SGHRS, YFSETQ. The ends were cut back, 0 bases at V and 8 bases at J, with 12 bases in the middle. In nucleotides, the CDR3 is TGCGCCAGCAGCTTGGCCTGGGGCACGGATTCACCCCTCCACTTT. Translated: CASSLAWGTDSPLHF.

The V and J genes are TRBV5-1 and TRBJ1-2; perhaps TRBD1 as D (5 bases). The V end lost 4 bases, the J end lost 5 bases, and 12 bases lay between the germline ends. The germline V gene encodes CDR1 SGHRS and CDR2 YFSETQ. The CDR3 is made up of 13 amino acids. Here the CDR3 reads CASSPDGGYGYTF. Here the CDR3 DNA reads TGCGCCAGCAGCCCCGACGGGGGGTATGGCTACACCTTC.

CDR3 region: CASTSRGGGEGAEAFF. CDR3 nucleotide sequence: TGTGCCAGCACCTCCCGGGGGGGCGGGGAGGGGGCTGAAGCTTTCTTT. The chain combines TRBV28 with TRBJ1-1; D is possibly TRBD1 (6 bases). Germline V gene sequence: CDR1 MDHEN, CDR2 SYDVKM. Trimming removed 7 bases from V and 6 bases from J, with 24 bases in between. This CDR3 has 16 amino acids.

CDR3 in DNA: TGTGCCAGCTTACAGGGGGCCAACTACGAGCAGTACTTC. This encodes CASLQGANYEQYF. This chain links TRBV6-6 with TRBJ2-7, with 9 positions matching TRBD1. The junction had 5 bases not matched to a gene; V was cut back by 8 bases and J by 3 bases. This CDR3 spans 13 amino acids. CDR1 MNHNY and CDR2 SVGAGI come from the germline V gene (reference sequence).

The gene calls are TRBV6-6 and TRBJ1-1; maybe TRBD1 (6 bases). The CDR3 loop spans 14 amino acids. The germline CDR1 and CDR2 sequences are MNHNY and SVGAGI (reference sequence). V was cut by 7 bases and J by 1 base, with 13 bases left in between. The CDR3 reads CASTPGTSNTEAFF. The CDR3 DNA reads as TGTGCCAGCACCCCAGGGACATCGAACACTGAAGCTTTCTTT.

The chain is built from TRBV28 and TRBJ2-3; D not certain. With 2 bases removed from V and 2 bases from J, the gap between germline ends came to 11 bases. The CDR3 is 15 amino acids. Per germline, CDR1 MDHEN and CDR2 SYDVKM. In DNA form, the CDR3 reads TGTGCCAGCAGTTTACTTTCACTTGCCACAGATACGCAGTATTTT. This sequence encodes CASSLLSLATDTQYF. Full variable domain (outside the CDR3, taken from reference TRBV28 and TRBJ2-3): DVKVTQSSRYLVKRTGEKVFLECVQDMDHENMFWYRQDPGLGLRLIYFSYDVKMKEKGDIPEGYSVSREKKERFSLILESASTNQTSMYLCASSLLSLATDTQYFGPGTRLTVL.

This clone showed up just a few times. The chain carries TRBV27 and TRBJ2-1; tentatively, D is TRBD2 (5 bases). The germline V gene has CDR1 MNHEY and CDR2 SMNVEV (reference sequence). The CDR3 has 13 amino acids. Trimming stripped 6 bases from V and 14 bases from J, with 20 bases between. The CDR3 DNA sequence: TGTGCCAGCAGGCCACCGCTTACCGGGAAGAAGTTCTTC. This translates into CASRPPLTGKKFF.

The chain has TRBV4-3 and TRBJ2-1; TRBD2 might be the D (6 bases). Germline V CDR1 and CDR2: LGHNA, YSLEER. Trimming took 0 bases from V and 7 from J, leaving 10 bases between them. The CDR3 is 14 amino acids. The CDR3 coding sequence is TGCGCCAGCAGCCAAGAAGCAGGGAGGAATGAGCAGTTCTTC. It yields the protein CASSQEAGRNEQFF.

This rearrangement joins TRBV30 to TRBJ2-3; maybe TRBD2 (6 bases). The CDR3 is 18 amino acids. V lost 3 bases and J lost 0, with 22 bases in between. CDR1 GTSNPN and CDR2 SVGIG come from the germline V gene (reference sequence). The CDR3, as DNA: TGTGCCTGGAGGGTGGGGGGATGGTATTCGGCTAGCACAGATACGCAGTATTTT. It encodes CAWRVGGWYSASTDTQYF.

The chain links TRBV25-1 to TRBJ2-1; 8 positions agree with TRBD1. Germline CDR1 MGHDK, CDR2 SYGVNS. V lost 2 bases and J lost 7; bases outside the gene matches: 4. The CDR3 sequence is 14 residues long. The CDR3 here is CASSEDRGVNEQFF. As DNA, the CDR3 is TGTGCCAGCAGTGAAGACAGGGGTGTTAATGAGCAGTTCTTC.

The rearrangement joins TRBV18 to TRBJ1-4; D call uncertain. V was trimmed by 3 bases and J by 4 bases, leaving 9 bases between them. Germline lookup yields CDR1 KGHSH and CDR2 LQKENI. There are 14 residues in the CDR3. For the CDR3, the DNA is TGTGCCAGCTCACCGGGGAGGGATAATGAAAAACTGTTTTTT. Translated, it gives CASSPGRDNEKLFF. The whole variable domain, remainder taken from reference TRBV18 and TRBJ1-4, is NAGVMQNPRHLVRRRGQEARLRCSPMKGHSHVYWYRQLPEEGLKFMVYLQKENIIDESGMPKERFSAEFPKEGPSILRIQQVVRGDSAAYFCASSPGRDNEKLFFGSGTQLSVL.

V usage is TRBV14 and J usage is TRBJ1-4, with D unclear. Germline assignment: CDR1 SGHDN and CDR2 FVKESK. This CDR3 contains 16 residues. The V and J ends lost 0 bases and 10 bases respectively, with 18 bases between them. CDR3 amino acids: CASSQDRRPLPGKLFF. The CDR3 coding sequence is TGTGCCAGCAGCCAAGATCGTCGCCCATTACCGGGAAAACTGTTTTTT.